This T cell receptor (beta chain) is drawn from a study of T cell repertoires in cytomegalovirus infection. This clonotype came up a few times. Its cognate antigen is unknown. TCRdb reprocessed the reads with MiXCR, giving one entry per CDR3 protein. The sample lists about 130,000 distinct CDR3 sequences, roughly 32% occurring once. Per germline, CDR1 LNHDA and CDR2 SQIVND (reference sequence). The CDR3 is 14 residues long. V lost 8 bases, J lost 0 bases, and 7 bases stayed unmatched. Study-wide results and caveats: Dominating the ex vivo response were HLA-C-restricted CMV-specific TCR beta clonotypes.

The chain links TRBV19 to TRBJ2-7, with 7 bases identical to TRBD1. The input for sequencing was CD8+ T cells from cultured PBMCs, taken from culture after CMV antigen stimulation. This TCR was recovered from a human donor in good health (CMV status not recorded). Some clones in this sample may be carry-over from other donors' samples. CDR3 bases: TGTGCCAGTGGGGCGACAGGGACCTCCTACGAGCAGTACTTC. This encodes CASGATGTSYEQYF.